This T cell receptor beta chain was recorded in a study of blood T cell repertoires in COVID-19. Study-wide background: PBMCs, B-cell-depleted T cells, or T cells provided the cDNA or gDNA that made up the material.

The data were produced by immunoSEQ multiplex PCR, yet TCRdb's version contains in-frame clones alone and is incomplete. The sample has about 180,000 clones; approximately 88% are singletons. The germline gives CDR1 MNHEY, CDR2 SVGAGI. The CDR3 contains 13 residues. Trimming cost V 6 bases and J 4 bases; bases outside gene matches: 5. The material sequenced was peripheral blood. The V gene is TRBV6-5, the J gene TRBJ1-2; 7 nucleotides match TRBD1. The receptor's source is a woman aged 40 to 50 with COVID-19, enrolled during active disease. Here the CDR3 reads CASSPDRFYGYTF. The CDR3 DNA reads as TGTGCCAGCAGCCCGGACAGGTTCTATGGCTACACCTTC.